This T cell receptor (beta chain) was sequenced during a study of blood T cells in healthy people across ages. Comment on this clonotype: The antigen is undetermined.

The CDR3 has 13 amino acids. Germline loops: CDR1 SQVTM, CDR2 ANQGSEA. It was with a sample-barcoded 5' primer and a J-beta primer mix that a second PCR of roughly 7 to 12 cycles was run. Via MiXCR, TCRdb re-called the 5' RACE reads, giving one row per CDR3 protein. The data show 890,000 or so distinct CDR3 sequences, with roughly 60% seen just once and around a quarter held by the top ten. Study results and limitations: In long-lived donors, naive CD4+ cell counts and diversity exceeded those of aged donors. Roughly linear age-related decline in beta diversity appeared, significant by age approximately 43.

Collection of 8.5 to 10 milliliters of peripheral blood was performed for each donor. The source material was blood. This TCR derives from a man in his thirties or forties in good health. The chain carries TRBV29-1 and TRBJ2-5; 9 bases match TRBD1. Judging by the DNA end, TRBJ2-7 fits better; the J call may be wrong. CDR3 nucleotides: TGCAGCGTTGGGGAGGGGACAGGGAACGAGCAGTACTTC. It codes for CSVGEGTGNEQYF.